The clone carrying this T cell receptor beta chain occurred many times. This record comes from a study of regulatory T cells in long-lasting Graves disease. Across the whole study: For under 3 months, newly diagnosed Graves' patients had been taking antithyroid drugs.

The length of the CDR3 is 16 residues. V shed 6 bases and J 6 bases; nucleotides not matched to a gene: 6. The germline CDR1 and CDR2 sequences are MDHEN and SYDVKM. Regarding time point: newly diagnosed GD, antithyroid drugs for less than 3 months. Preparation of the TCR library used RNA extracted from PBMCs. Arm-PCR of CDR3 regions and iRepertoire HTBI primers were the basis on which TCR beta libraries were built. TCRdb re-analysed the multiplex PCR reads in MiXCR, keeping a single row per CDR3 protein. Here the sample spans just over 600,000 distinct CDR3 sequences, 16% being singletons. These same records also appear under a second study, on T cells in Graves' hyperthyroidism and ophthalmopathy. This second study says: Diagnosis of hyperthyroidism was new in patients aged 18 to 65, and its duration was under 2 months. First-round RT-PCR of the TCR CDR3 relied on the HTBI primer set.

The origin of this receptor is a woman aged 25 to 39 with Graves disease. The genes are TRBV28 and TRBJ2-4; 15 bases fit TRBD2. The sequences come from peripheral blood mononuclear cells (PBMCs), collected at new diagnosis, from a patient treated with antithyroid drugs. The CDR3 loop is CASRGLAGGSGNIQYF. For the CDR3, the DNA is TGTGCCAGCAGAGGACTAGCGGGAGGGTCGGGAAACATTCAGTACTTC. The complete variable domain, with remaining parts taken from reference TRBV28 and TRBJ2-4, reads DVKVTQSSRYLVKRTGEKVFLECVQDMDHENMFWYRQDPGLGLRLIYFSYDVKMKEKGDIPEGYSVSREKKERFSLILESASTNQTSMYLCASRGLAGGSGNIQYFGAGTRLSVL.